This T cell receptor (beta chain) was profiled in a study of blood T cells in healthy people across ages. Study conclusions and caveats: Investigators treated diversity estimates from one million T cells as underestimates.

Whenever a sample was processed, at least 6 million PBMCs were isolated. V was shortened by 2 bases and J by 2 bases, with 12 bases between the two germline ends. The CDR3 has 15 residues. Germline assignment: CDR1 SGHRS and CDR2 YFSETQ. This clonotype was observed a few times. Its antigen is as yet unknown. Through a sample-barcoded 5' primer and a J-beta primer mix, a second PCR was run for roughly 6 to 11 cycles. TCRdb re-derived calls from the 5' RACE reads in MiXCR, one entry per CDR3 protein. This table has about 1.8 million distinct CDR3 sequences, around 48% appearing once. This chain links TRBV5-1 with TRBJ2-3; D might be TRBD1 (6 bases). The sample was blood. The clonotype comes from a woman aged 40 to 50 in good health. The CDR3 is CASSFGDRSTDTQYF. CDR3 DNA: TGCGCCAGCAGCTTTGGAGACAGGTCCACAGATACGCAGTATTTT.